This record concerns one T cell receptor beta chain sequence. The CDR3 consists of 14 residues. V shed 0 bases and J shed 2 bases, with 8 bases lying between them. Germline-derived CDR1 and CDR2 are SGHNT and YENEEA. This specimen comes from a study of TIL therapy for anti-PD-1-resistant metastatic lung cancer. This was the immunoSEQ v3 assay. Some clones are missing from TCRdb's copy, which holds only in-frame ones; the method was immunoSEQ multiplex PCR. The table lists roughly 17,000 clones, roughly 70% of them singletons. Stated time point: pre-treatment sample, taken before nivolumab and TIL therapy. Adults with stage 4 NSCLC were enrolled in a phase I trial.

The receptor was isolated from a person aged 25 to 80 with non-small cell lung cancer. The chain uses TRBV11-3 and TRBJ2-7; no firm D call. Material: blood, obtained at baseline. The CDR3 reads CASSLEWGTYEQYF. The CDR3 DNA follows: TGTGCCAGCAGCTTAGAGTGGGGAACCTACGAGCAGTACTTC.